Below, one T cell receptor beta chain is given with its context. With V trimmed by 0 bases and J by 4 bases, 5 bases remained unmatched. This CDR3 has 17 residues. Germline-derived CDR1 and CDR2 are LGHDT and YNNKEL (reference sequence). This entry belongs to a study of brain T cells in children with intractable seizures. Profiled with immunoSEQ multiplex PCR; TCRdb holds only in-frame clones, not every one. Of 340,000 or so clones listed, over 90% are singletons. Time point noted: blood from clinic visit 5 months post-surgery; TSC patient then seizure free. This clonotype was obtained from a boy in the first two years of life with tuberous sclerosis and intractable seizures. The rearrangement joins TRBV3-1 (or the pseudogene TRBV3-2) to TRBJ2-3; 12 bases fit TRBD1. The sample consisted of peripheral blood, taken more than 4 months after surgery. The CDR3 is CASSQELGQGAPDTQYF. For the CDR3, the DNA is TGTGCCAGCAGCCAAGAATTGGGACAGGGGGCGCCAGATACGCAGTATTTT.